The entry below gives a single T cell receptor (beta chain) sequence along with its context. Authors' processing steps: Reference gene primer amplification gave nucleated cell count estimates. Only in-frame clones appear in the TCRdb table, and some are missing; sequencing was by immunoSEQ multiplex PCR. Clonal size and the V and J genes are those of that table, whereas D and trimming came from the DNA. The repertoire holds over 130,000 clones, with roughly 90% as singletons. This specimen belongs to a study of blood T cell repertoires in COVID-19. Per the germline V gene, CDR1 is SEHNR and CDR2 is FQNEAQ (reference sequence). V shed 4 bases, J shed 4 bases, and the junction held 12 bases outside the gene matches. The CDR3 runs to 16 residues.

The material sequenced was peripheral blood. The rearrangement uses TRBV7-9 and TRBJ2-5, with 7 bases fitting TRBD2. The TCR sequence derives from a woman aged 60-75 years with active or convalescent COVID-19. The CDR3 region is CASSSKPGGFLETQYF. CDR3 in DNA: TGTGCCAGCAGCTCTAAACCGGGAGGATTTTTAGAGACCCAGTACTTC. Filled out from reference TRBV7-9 and TRBJ2-5, the complete variable domain reads DTGVSQNPRHKITKRGQNVTFRCDPISEHNRLYWYRQTLGQGPEFLTYFQNEAQLEKSRLLSDRFSAERPKGSFSTLEIQRTEQGDSAMYLCASSSKPGGFLETQYFGPGTRLLVL.